Included here is one T cell receptor beta chain sequence, with context. What it binds is not known. This entry is derived from a study of glioma-infiltrating T cells. Overall study results and limits: Gliomas, especially low-grade, showed above-expected tissue-blood divergence; non-neoplastic patients showed below.

CDR3 length: 14 residues. The germline CDR1 and CDR2 sequences are MNHEY and SVGEGT. Trimming took 10 bases from V and 2 from J; bases not matched to a gene: 6. The iRepertoire nested amplicon-rescue multiplex PCR amplified TCR alpha and beta CDR3s from RNA. One entry per CDR3 protein, called by TCRdb with MiXCR from the multiplex PCR reads. The sample shows about 140,000 distinct CDR3 sequences, approximately 39% of them seen only once. The source of this sequence is a human donor with low-grade glioma or glioblastoma, undergoing nonglioma brain surgery, or in good health (not recorded which). The sequenced sample was glioma tissue, nonneoplastic brain tissue, or PBMCs (not recorded which). The chain links TRBV6-2 or TRBV6-3 to TRBJ1-3; TRBD1 matches 9 bases. This CDR3 reads CAIRGTGTGNTIYF. The CDR3 coding sequence is TGTGCCATCAGAGGGACAGGGACTGGAAACACCATATATTTT.